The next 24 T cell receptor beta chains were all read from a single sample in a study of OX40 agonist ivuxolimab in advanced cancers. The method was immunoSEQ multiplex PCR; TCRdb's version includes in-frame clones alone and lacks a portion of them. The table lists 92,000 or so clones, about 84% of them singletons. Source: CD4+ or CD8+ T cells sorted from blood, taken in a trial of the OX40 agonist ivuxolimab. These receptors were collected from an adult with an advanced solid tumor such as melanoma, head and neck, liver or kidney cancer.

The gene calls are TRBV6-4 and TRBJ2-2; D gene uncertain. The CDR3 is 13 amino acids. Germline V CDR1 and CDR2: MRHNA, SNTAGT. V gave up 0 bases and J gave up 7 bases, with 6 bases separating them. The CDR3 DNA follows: TGTGCCAGCAGTGACTCAGGGTTCGGGGAGCTGTTTTTT. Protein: CASSDSGFGELFF.

CDR3 coding DNA: TGTGCCAGTAACAGCGGCTCTGGAAACACCATATATTTT. It specifies CASNSGSGNTIYF. The chain links TRBV10-3 to TRBJ1-3, with unresolved D. Trimming shortened V by 10 bases and J by 0 bases, and 10 bases separated the two germline ends. In germline, CDR1 is ENHRY, CDR2 SYGVKD. The CDR3 length is 13 residues.

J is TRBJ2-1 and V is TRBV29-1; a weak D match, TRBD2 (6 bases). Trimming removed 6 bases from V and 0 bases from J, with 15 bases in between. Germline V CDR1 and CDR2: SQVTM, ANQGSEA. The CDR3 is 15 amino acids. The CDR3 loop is CSVELAASSYNEQFF. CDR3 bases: TGCAGCGTAGAATTAGCGGCGAGCTCCTACAATGAGCAGTTCTTC.

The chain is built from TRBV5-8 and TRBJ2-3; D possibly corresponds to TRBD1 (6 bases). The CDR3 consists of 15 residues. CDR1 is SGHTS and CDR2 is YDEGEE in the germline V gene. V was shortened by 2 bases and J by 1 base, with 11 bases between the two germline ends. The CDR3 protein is CASSFKGVGTDTQYF. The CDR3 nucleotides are TGTGCCAGCAGCTTTAAGGGGGTTGGCACAGATACGCAGTATTTT. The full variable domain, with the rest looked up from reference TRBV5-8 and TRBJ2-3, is EAGVTQSPTHLIKTRGQQATLRCSPISGHTSVYWYQQALGLGLQFLLWYDEGEERNRGNFPPRFSGRQFPNYSSELNVNALELEDSALYLCASSFKGVGTDTQYFGPGTRLTVL.

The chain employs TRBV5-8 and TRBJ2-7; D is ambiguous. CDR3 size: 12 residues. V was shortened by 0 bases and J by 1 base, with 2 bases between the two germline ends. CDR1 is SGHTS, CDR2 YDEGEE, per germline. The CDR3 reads CASSLESYEQYF. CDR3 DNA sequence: TGTGCCAGCAGCTTGGAGTCCTACGAGCAGTACTTC.

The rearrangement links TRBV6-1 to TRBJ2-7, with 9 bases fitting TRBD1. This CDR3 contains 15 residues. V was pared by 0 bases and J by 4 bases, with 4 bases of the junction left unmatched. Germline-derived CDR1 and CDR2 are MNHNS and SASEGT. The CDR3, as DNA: TGTGCCAGCAGTGAAGCAGGACAGGGGTGGTACGAGCAGTACTTC. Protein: CASSEAGQGWYEQYF.

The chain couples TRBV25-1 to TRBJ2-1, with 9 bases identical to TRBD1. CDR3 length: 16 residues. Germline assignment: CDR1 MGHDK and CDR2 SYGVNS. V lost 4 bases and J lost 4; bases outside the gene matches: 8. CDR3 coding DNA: TGTGCCAGCAGTGCCCAGGGACAGGGCACGTACAATGAGCAGTTCTTC. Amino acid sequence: CASSAQGQGTYNEQFF.

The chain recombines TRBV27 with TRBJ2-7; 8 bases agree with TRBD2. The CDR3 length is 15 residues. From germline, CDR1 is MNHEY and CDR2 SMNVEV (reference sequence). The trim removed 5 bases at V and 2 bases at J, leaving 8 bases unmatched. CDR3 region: CASSREGRMAYEQYF. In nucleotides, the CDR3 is TGTGCCAGCAGTCGGGAGGGGCGAATGGCCTACGAGCAGTACTTC.

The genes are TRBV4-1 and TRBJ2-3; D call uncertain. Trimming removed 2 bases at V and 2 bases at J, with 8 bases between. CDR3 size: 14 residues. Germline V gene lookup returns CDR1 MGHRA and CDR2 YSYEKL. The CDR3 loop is CASSQLVFTDTQYF. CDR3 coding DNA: TGCGCCAGCAGCCAATTAGTCTTCACAGATACGCAGTATTTT.

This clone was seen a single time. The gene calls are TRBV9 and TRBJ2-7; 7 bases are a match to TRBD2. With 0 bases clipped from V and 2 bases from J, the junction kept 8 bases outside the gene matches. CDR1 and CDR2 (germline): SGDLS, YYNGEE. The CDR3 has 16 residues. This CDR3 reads CASSVGPAGTAYEQYF. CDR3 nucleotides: TGTGCCAGCAGCGTAGGCCCAGCGGGAACGGCCTACGAGCAGTACTTC.

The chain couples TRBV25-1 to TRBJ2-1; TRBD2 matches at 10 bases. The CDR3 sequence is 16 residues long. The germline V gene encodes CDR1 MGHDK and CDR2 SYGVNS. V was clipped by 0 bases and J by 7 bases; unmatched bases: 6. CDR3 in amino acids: CASSEYRLAGVNEQFF. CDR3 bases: TGTGCCAGCAGTGAATATCGGCTAGCGGGAGTGAATGAGCAGTTCTTC.

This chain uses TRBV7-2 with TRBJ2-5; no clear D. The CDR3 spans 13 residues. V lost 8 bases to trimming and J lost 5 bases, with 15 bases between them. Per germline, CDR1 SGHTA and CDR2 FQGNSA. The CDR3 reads CASGSGPRETQYF. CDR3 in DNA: TGTGCCAGCGGCTCCGGGCCCCGGGAGACCCAGTACTTC.

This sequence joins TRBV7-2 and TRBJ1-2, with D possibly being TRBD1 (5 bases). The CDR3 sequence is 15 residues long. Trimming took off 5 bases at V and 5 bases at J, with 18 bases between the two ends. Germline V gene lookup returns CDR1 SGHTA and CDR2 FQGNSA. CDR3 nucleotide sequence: TGTGCCAGCAGCCCGGGGGACGGCGGGGTTTATGGCTACACCTTC. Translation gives CASSPGDGGVYGYTF.

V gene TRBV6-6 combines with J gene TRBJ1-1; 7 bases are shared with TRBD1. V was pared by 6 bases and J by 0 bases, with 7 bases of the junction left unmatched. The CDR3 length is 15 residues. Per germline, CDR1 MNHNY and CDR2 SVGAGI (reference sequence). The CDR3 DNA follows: TGTGCCAGCAGACGGCCGGGACAGATGAACACTGAAGCTTTCTTT. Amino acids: CASRRPGQMNTEAFF.

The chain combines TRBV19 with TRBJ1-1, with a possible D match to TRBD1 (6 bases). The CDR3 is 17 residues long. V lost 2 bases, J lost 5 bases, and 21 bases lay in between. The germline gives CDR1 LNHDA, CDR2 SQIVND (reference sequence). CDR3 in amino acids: CASSIRGGTGYKTEAFF. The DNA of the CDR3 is TGTGCCAGTAGTATACGGGGGGGCACAGGATACAAAACTGAAGCTTTCTTT. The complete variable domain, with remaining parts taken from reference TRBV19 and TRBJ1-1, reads DGGITQSPKYLFRKEGQNVTLSCEQNLNHDAMYWYRQDPGQGLRLIYYSQIVNDFQKGDIAEGYSVSREKKESFPLTVTSAQKNPTAFYLCASSIRGGTGYKTEAFFGQGTRLTVV.

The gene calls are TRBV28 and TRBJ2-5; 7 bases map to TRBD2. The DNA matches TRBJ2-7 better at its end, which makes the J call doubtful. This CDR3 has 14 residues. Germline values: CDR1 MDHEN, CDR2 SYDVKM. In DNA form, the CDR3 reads TGTGCCAGCCGACTCCTCGGGAGGTCCTACGAGCAGTACTTC. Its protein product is CASRLLGRSYEQYF.

The CDR3 DNA follows: TGCGCCAGCAGCATGACTAGGAGCTCCTACAATGAGCAGTTCTTC. This translates into CASSMTRSSYNEQFF. J is TRBJ2-1 and V is TRBV5-1; the D gene is possibly TRBD2 (6 bases). The CDR3 runs 15 residues. Germline CDR1 and CDR2: SGHRS and YFSETQ. The ends were cut back, 4 bases at V and 0 bases at J, with 11 bases in the middle.

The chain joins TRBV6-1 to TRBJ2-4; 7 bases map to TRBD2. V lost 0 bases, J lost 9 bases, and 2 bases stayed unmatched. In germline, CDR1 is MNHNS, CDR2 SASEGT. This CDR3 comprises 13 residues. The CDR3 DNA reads TGTGCCAGCAGTGAAGCCCGGACTAGCATTCAGTACTTC. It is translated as CASSEARTSIQYF.

In DNA, the CDR3 is TGTGCCATCAGTGAGTCAGCGGGAGAGCTTTACAATGAGCAGTTCTTC. This encodes CAISESAGELYNEQFF. The V call is TRBV10-3, the J call TRBJ2-1; 8 bases match TRBD2. V was clipped by 0 bases and J by 4 bases; unmatched bases: 5. Germline values: CDR1 ENHRY, CDR2 SYGVKD. CDR3 length equals 16 residues.

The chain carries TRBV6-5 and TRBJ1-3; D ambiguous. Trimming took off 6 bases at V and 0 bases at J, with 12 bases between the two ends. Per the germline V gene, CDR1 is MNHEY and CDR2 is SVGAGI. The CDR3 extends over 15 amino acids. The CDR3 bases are TGTGCCAGCAGCCGCGGGATAAGCTCTGGAAACACCATATATTTT. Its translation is CASSRGISSGNTIYF.

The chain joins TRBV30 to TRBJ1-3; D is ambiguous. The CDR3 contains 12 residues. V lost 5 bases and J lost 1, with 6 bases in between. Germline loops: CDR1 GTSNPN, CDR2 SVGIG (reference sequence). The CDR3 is CAWEESGNTIYF. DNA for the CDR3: TGTGCCTGGGAGGAGTCTGGAAACACCATATATTTT. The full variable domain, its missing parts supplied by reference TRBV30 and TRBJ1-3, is SQTIHQWPATLVQPVGSPLSLECTVEGTSNPNLYWYRQAAGRGLQLLFYSVGIGQISSEVPQNLSASRPQDRQFILSSKKLLLSDSGFYLCAWEESGNTIYFGEGSWLTVV.

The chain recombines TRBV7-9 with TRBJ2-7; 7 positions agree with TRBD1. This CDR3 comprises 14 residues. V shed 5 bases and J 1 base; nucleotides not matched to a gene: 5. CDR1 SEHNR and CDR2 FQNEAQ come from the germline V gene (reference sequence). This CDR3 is CASSPPGQSYEQYF. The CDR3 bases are TGTGCCAGCAGCCCCCCGGGACAGTCCTACGAGCAGTACTTC.

CDR3 in amino acids: CASSQGDRGRELFF. CDR3 DNA: TGCGCCAGCAGCCAAGGGGACAGGGGTCGGGAGCTGTTTTTT. The chain carries TRBV4-1 and TRBJ2-2, with 10 positions matching TRBD1. The CDR3 spans 14 residues. J was trimmed by 9 bases and V by 1 base; bases with no gene match: 2. Germline V gene lookup returns CDR1 MGHRA and CDR2 YSYEKL.

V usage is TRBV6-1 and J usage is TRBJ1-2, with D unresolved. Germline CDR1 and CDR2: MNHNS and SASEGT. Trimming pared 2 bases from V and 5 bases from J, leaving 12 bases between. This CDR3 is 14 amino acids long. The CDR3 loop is CASSEYSPIYGYTF. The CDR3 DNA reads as TGTGCCAGCAGTGAATACAGCCCAATTTATGGCTACACCTTC.